These T cell receptor beta chains were read from a single sample in a study of CD8+CD57+ T cells in acquired aplastic anemia. A single record per CDR3 protein comes from TCRdb applying MiXCR to the reads. The sample yields 150,000 to 200,000 distinct CDR3 sequences, roughly half seen once. Source material: sorted CD4+, CD8+, or CD8+CD57+ T cells (not recorded which) from PBMCs. The source is a human donor with aplastic anemia. Each CDR3 is given with its conserved first and last residue. A D gene is named only where the DNA matches it firmly. Some rows have no size entry. The others give once, few or many, or a class for an expanded clone.

J: TRBJ1-1
size: many
D: -
V: TRBV7-9
DNA: TGTGCCAGCAGCTTCGGACAGTTCACTGAAGCTTTCTTT
CDR3: CASSFGQFTEAFF

J: TRBJ1-5
size: -
D: -
V: TRBV19
DNA: TGTGCCAGTAGTATAGATGGGAATTCCAATCAGCCCCAGCATTTT
CDR3: CASSIDGNSNQPQHF

J: TRBJ2-2
size: many
D: -
V: TRBV5-5
DNA: TGTGCCAGCAGCTTGTCTCAGGGCACCGGGGAGCTGTTTTTT
CDR3: CASSLSQGTGELFF

J: TRBJ2-1
size: many
D: -
V: TRBV12-3/TRBV12-4
DNA: TGTGCCAGCAGTCAAAGTATAAGGAATGAGCAGTTCTTC
CDR3: CASSQSIRNEQFF

J: TRBJ1-5
size: -
D: -
V: TRBV10-3
DNA: TGTGCCATCAGTAGGGACGGTAGCAATCAGCCCCAGCATTTT
CDR3: CAISRDGSNQPQHF

J: TRBJ1-5
size: -
D: -
V: TRBV20-1
DNA: TGCAGTGCTAGAGATGTGGGAGGGACGAACCAGCCCCAGCATTTT
CDR3: CSARDVGGTNQPQHF

J: TRBJ2-6
size: -
D: -
V: TRBV2
DNA: TGTGCCAGCAGGCCCGAGAGCTCTGGGGCCAACGTCCTGACTTTC
CDR3: CASRPESSGANVLTF

J: TRBJ2-1
size: -
D: -
V: TRBV19
DNA: TGTGCCAGTAGCAGGACACTTCAGTCCTACAATGAGCAGTTCTTC
CDR3: CASSRTLQSYNEQFF

J: TRBJ1-6
size: -
D: -
V: TRBV11-2
DNA: TGTGCCAGCAGCTTATTACCCGATAGGAACGCGAAACCCCTCCACTTT
CDR3: CASSLLPDRNAKPLHF

J: TRBJ1-2
size: -
D: -
V: TRBV30
DNA: TGTGCCTGGAGTGCATCAGGGAATGGCTACACCTTC
CDR3: CAWSASGNGYTF

J: TRBJ1-1
size: -
D: -
V: TRBV5-1
DNA: TGCGCCAGCAGCTTGGCCCCAGGGATGGGCACTGAAGCTTTCTTT
CDR3: CASSLAPGMGTEAFF

J: TRBJ1-2
size: -
D: TRBD1
V: TRBV13
DNA: TGTGCCAGCAGCCGACAGGGGGCGGGTTATGGCTACACCTTC
CDR3: CASSRQGAGYGYTF

J: TRBJ1-5
size: -
D: TRBD1
V: TRBV6-1
DNA: TGTGCCAGCAGACAGGGGGACGTTAGCAATCAGCCCCAGCATTTT
CDR3: CASRQGDVSNQPQHF

J: TRBJ1-2
size: -
D: -
V: TRBV2
DNA: TGTGCCAGCAGTGTGGCTACCCAAAGGGGCTACACCTTC
CDR3: CASSVATQRGYTF

J: TRBJ2-5
size: many
D: TRBD2
V: TRBV20-1
DNA: TGCAGTGCTAGGGGGCTAGCGGGGGGGATTCAAGAGACCCAGTACTTC
CDR3: CSARGLAGGIQETQYF

J: TRBJ2-7
size: many
D: -
V: TRBV2
DNA: TGTGCCAGCAGCTACAGGGACTACGAGCAGTACTTC
CDR3: CASSYRDYEQYF

J: TRBJ1-1
size: few
D: -
V: TRBV4-2
DNA: TGTGCCAGCCGACCCGCTTTCCGAAGGGGGGTTTTCGCTGAAGCTTTCTTT
CDR3: CASRPAFRRGVFAEAFF

J: TRBJ2-3
size: -
D: TRBD2
V: TRBV25-1
DNA: TGTGCCAGCAGCCCGGGGGGACTAGCGGGACGTAGGAGCACAGATACGCAGTATTTT
CDR3: CASSPGGLAGRRSTDTQYF

J: TRBJ2-7
size: -
D: -
V: TRBV3-1
DNA: TGTGCCAGCAGCTATATTTTTGGACATAGAGCCTCCGAGCAGTACTTC
CDR3: CASSYIFGHRASEQYF

J: TRBJ2-7
size: -
D: TRBD2
V: TRBV10-3
DNA: TGTGCCAGCAGTTTGGCACTAGCGAGGGAGCAGTACTTC
CDR3: CASSLALAREQYF

J: TRBJ1-6
size: many
D: -
V: TRBV14
DNA: TGTGCCAGCTCAGGGGTCGGTTCACCCCTCCACTTT
CDR3: CASSGVGSPLHF

J: TRBJ2-1
size: -
D: TRBD2
V: TRBV29-1
DNA: TGCAGCGTGGCGGGGGGCTTCTCCTACAATGAGCAGTTCTTC
CDR3: CSVAGGFSYNEQFF

J: TRBJ2-1
size: many
D: TRBD2
V: TRBV12-3/TRBV12-4
DNA: TGTGCCAGCAGTCCTAGCGGGAGGGAGGGTGAGCAGTTCTTC
CDR3: CASSPSGREGEQFF

J: TRBJ1-2
size: few
D: TRBD1
V: TRBV19
DNA: TGTGCCAGTACCCCGGGACAGAACTATGGCTACACCTTC
CDR3: CASTPGQNYGYTF

J: TRBJ2-1
size: -
D: TRBD2
V: TRBV10-2
DNA: TGCGCCAGCACGGCGTCTAGCGGGAGCTATGAGCAGTTCTTC
CDR3: CASTASSGSYEQFF

J: TRBJ2-2
size: many
D: -
V: TRBV15
DNA: TGTGCCACCAGCAGCCGGGGCGGAGTTAACACCGGGGAGCTGTTTTTT
CDR3: CATSSRGGVNTGELFF

J: TRBJ2-7
size: -
D: TRBD1
V: TRBV29-1
DNA: TGCAGCGCCATAAACAGGGGGCCGTACTACGAGCAGTACTTC
CDR3: CSAINRGPYYEQYF

J: TRBJ1-1
size: many
D: TRBD1
V: TRBV29-1
DNA: TGCAGCGTTGAAGCGTTTGGGACAGGGGGCTCCCCGGGCGCTTTCTTT
CDR3: CSVEAFGTGGSPGAFF

J: TRBJ2-1
size: -
D: TRBD2
V: TRBV6-1
DNA: TGTGCCAGCAGTGAAAGGCGGGAGAATGAGCAGTTCTTC
CDR3: CASSERRENEQFF

J: TRBJ2-7
size: -
D: TRBD1
V: TRBV7-6
DNA: TGTGTCAGCAGCCAGGGACAGAGAGCCTACGAGCAGTACTTC
CDR3: CVSSQGQRAYEQYF

J: TRBJ1-5
size: -
D: -
V: TRBV3-1
DNA: TGTGCCAGCAGCCAAGATCTCCCCGGTACCCAGCATTTT
CDR3: CASSQDLPGTQHF

J: TRBJ2-2
size: -
D: TRBD2
V: TRBV7-9
DNA: TGTGCCAGCAGCTTAGTTTTTGGACTAGCGGGAGTATCATGGGAGCTGTTTTTT
CDR3: CASSLVFGLAGVSWELFF

J: TRBJ2-3
size: -
D: -
V: TRBV18
DNA: TGTGCCAGCTCACCGCCGGGGGTCACAGATACGCAGTATTTT
CDR3: CASSPPGVTDTQYF

J: TRBJ2-3
size: many
D: -
V: TRBV9
DNA: TGTGCCAGCAGCGCCTGGACGGGAAGCACAGATACGCAGTATTTT
CDR3: CASSAWTGSTDTQYF

J: TRBJ2-3
size: -
D: -
V: TRBV20-1
DNA: TGCAGTACCGGAGAGGTGTCAGATACGCAGTATTTT
CDR3: CSTGEVSDTQYF

J: TRBJ1-1
size: many
D: TRBD1
V: TRBV7-3
DNA: TGTGCCAGCAGGCTGGGCCCGGGACAGGACACTGAAGCTTTCTTT
CDR3: CASRLGPGQDTEAFF

J: TRBJ2-1
size: -
D: -
V: TRBV6-1
DNA: TGTGCCAGCAGAAACGGGGGGACAGGATACTACAATGAGCAGTTCTTC
CDR3: CASRNGGTGYYNEQFF

J: TRBJ1-6
size: many
D: -
V: TRBV5-1
DNA: TGCGCCAGCAGCCTAGAGAGCTATAATTCACCCCTCCACTTT
CDR3: CASSLESYNSPLHF

J: TRBJ2-2
size: -
D: -
V: TRBV5-6
DNA: TGTGCCAGCAACCCAGAGTGGGGCCCGAACACCGGGGAGCTGTTTTTT
CDR3: CASNPEWGPNTGELFF

J: TRBJ2-2
size: -
D: -
V: TRBV10-3
DNA: TGTGCCATCAGTGTTTTAGTGAACACCAGGGAGCTGCTTTTT
CDR3: CAISVLVNTRELLF

J: TRBJ2-1
size: -
D: -
V: TRBV28
DNA: TGTGCCAGCAGTGGGGATTATGAGCAGTTCTTC
CDR3: CASSGDYEQFF

J: TRBJ1-2
size: -
D: TRBD1
V: TRBV20-1
DNA: TGCAGTGCCTTATCCGGGACAGGGTATGGCTACACCTTC
CDR3: CSALSGTGYGYTF

J: TRBJ2-3
size: few
D: -
V: TRBV3-1
DNA: TGTGCCAGCAGCCAAGATCGACGGCCAGCGGATACGCAGTATTTT
CDR3: CASSQDRRPADTQYF

J: TRBJ1-2
size: -
D: -
V: TRBV29-1
DNA: TGCAGCGTGCATACACGTAGTTGGGGCTACACCTTC
CDR3: CSVHTRSWGYTF

J: TRBJ2-7
size: many
D: -
V: TRBV6-5
DNA: TGTGCCAGCAGTTACCGGAACGAGCAGTACTTC
CDR3: CASSYRNEQYF